Following are 9 T cell receptor beta chains from one sample sequenced in a study of T-cell reconstitution after alpha-beta-depleted transplantation in children. Unique molecular identifiers tagged the TCRbeta library. TCRdb recomputed calls from the PCR reads with MiXCR, one row per CDR3 protein. The table shows about a million distinct CDR3 sequences, with about 26% occurring only once. Here the sequenced sample was PBMCs, mostly from graft donor cells, taken 360 days after TCRalphabeta/CD19-depleted stem cell transplant. The receptors derive from a boy under three years old who had a stem cell transplant for SCID, so the T cells may come from the graft donor.

This clonotype was counted between two and nine times. The chain is built from TRBV12-3 or TRBV12-4 and TRBJ2-2; D unresolved. CDR3 length: 18 amino acids. Trimming stripped 6 bases from V and 2 bases from J, with 22 bases between. The CDR3 DNA sequence: TGTGCCAGCAGAGTCCGACCCGTGACGGGTACAAACACCGGGGAGCTGTTTTTT. As protein: CASRVRPVTGTNTGELFF.

CDR3 DNA: TGCGCCAGCAGAGAAGGAACAGGCGGCCACTACACCTTC. It yields the protein CASREGTGGHYTF. This chain connects TRBV5-1 to TRBJ1-2; D may be TRBD1 (5 bases). The CDR3 length is 13 residues. The ends were cut back, 5 bases at V and 10 bases at J, with 18 bases in the middle. Per germline, CDR1 SGHRS and CDR2 YFSETQ. The variable domain in full, completed from reference TRBV5-1 and TRBJ1-2, reads KAGVTQTPRYLIKTRGQQVTLSCSPISGHRSVSWYQQTPGQGLQFLFEYFSETQRNKGNFPGRFSGRQFSNSRSEMNVSTLELGDSALYLCASREGTGGHYTFGSGTRLTVV.

The rearrangement joins TRBV20-1 to TRBJ1-2; TRBD1 matches 8 bases. The germline gives CDR1 DFQATT, CDR2 SNEGSKA (reference sequence). V gave up 6 bases and J gave up 3 bases; unmatched junction bases: 9. The CDR3 sequence is 14 residues long. CDR3 region: CSAGEGRGHYGYTF. CDR3 coding DNA: TGCAGTGCCGGAGAAGGCAGGGGGCACTATGGCTACACCTTC.

This clonotype has just a few counts. The chain couples TRBV12-3 or TRBV12-4 to TRBJ1-2; D is unresolved. The CDR3 is 12 amino acids. With 3 bases removed from V and 8 bases from J, the gap between germline ends came to 10 bases. The CDR3 nucleotides read TGTGCCAGCAGTTTGAGGATAAGCGGCTACACCTTC. Translating it yields CASSLRISGYTF.

The chain links TRBV7-8 to TRBJ2-3, with 13 bases lining up with TRBD2. The CDR3 covers 17 residues. Germline assignment: CDR1 SGHVS and CDR2 FQNEAQ. The V gene end was trimmed by 4 bases and the J gene end by 6 bases; junction bases not matched to a gene: 10. The CDR3 here is CASSWKLAGGTADTQYF. As DNA, the CDR3 is TGTGCCAGCAGCTGGAAACTAGCGGGGGGGACGGCGGATACGCAGTATTTT.

This clonotype appeared a few times. V and J are TRBV12-3 or TRBV12-4 and TRBJ2-1; possibly TRBD1 or TRBD2 for D (5 bases each). The CDR3 runs 14 residues. Trimming took 5 bases from V and 6 from J, leaving 14 bases between them. In nucleotides, the CDR3 is TGTGCCAGCAGTCCCGGGACCCCGCCCAATGAGCAGTTCTTC. Encoded protein: CASSPGTPPNEQFF.

This clonotype has just a few counts. The gene calls are TRBV28 and TRBJ2-3; TRBD2 agrees at 8 bases. Germline trimming cut 2 bases from V and 5 bases from J; bases unmatched to any gene: 6. Germline V gives CDR1 MDHEN, CDR2 SYDVKM. This CDR3 comprises 15 residues. The CDR3 DNA reads as TGTGCCAGCAGTTTACCACTAGCGGTGGGAGATACGCAGTATTTT. Translation gives CASSLPLAVGDTQYF.

This chain links TRBV5-1 with TRBJ2-1; unclear D gene. Trimming pared 0 bases from V and 6 bases from J, leaving 10 bases between. In germline, CDR1 is SGHRS, CDR2 YFSETQ. The CDR3 covers 14 residues. The CDR3 sequence: CASSLESSGNEQFF. DNA of the CDR3: TGCGCCAGCAGCTTGGAGTCCTCCGGCAATGAGCAGTTCTTC.

In its sample, this clonotype was seen a few times. The gene calls are TRBV3-1 and TRBJ2-1; tentative D call: TRBD2 (6 bases). The CDR3 consists of 17 residues. Germline CDR1 LGHDT, CDR2 YNNKEL (reference sequence). Trimming removed 0 bases from V and 1 base from J, with 13 bases in between. CDR3 loop: CASSQDDAGRSYNEQFF. The CDR3, as DNA: TGTGCCAGCAGCCAAGATGATGCGGGGCGGTCCTACAATGAGCAGTTCTTC.